This T cell receptor (beta chain) was sequenced in a study of OX40 agonist ivuxolimab in advanced cancers. Study overall: Patients receiving dose escalation had hepatocellular carcinoma, melanoma, renal cell or head and neck cancer.

Notes on the study in general: CD4+ and CD8+ blood T cells expanded clonally by week 6 at 0.1 to 3.0 mg/kg.

This clone was found once. Its specificity is not known. The J segment lost 6 bases and the V segment lost 1 base, leaving 12 bases of the junction unmatched. The CDR3 extends over 17 amino acids. Germline loops: CDR1 MNHNS, CDR2 SASEGT. Profiled with immunoSEQ multiplex PCR; TCRdb holds only in-frame clones, not every one. Of some 80,000 clones listed, 70% to 90% are singletons. This rearrangement joins TRBV6-1 to TRBJ2-3, with 8 bases lining up with TRBD2. The source was CD4+ or CD8+ T cells sorted from blood, collected in a trial of the OX40 agonist ivuxolimab. The sequence was obtained from an adult with an advanced solid tumor such as melanoma, head and neck, liver or kidney cancer. DNA for the CDR3: TGTGCCAGCAGTGAAGTTAGGGCTAGCGGGTCCGGGGATACGCAGTATTTT. Translated, it gives CASSEVRASGSGDTQYF.